The 23 T cell receptor beta chains below come from one sample, sequenced in a study of blood T cells in healthy people across ages. Primers used in a second PCR of roughly 6 to 11 cycles were a sample-barcoded 5' primer and a J-beta primer mix. TCRdb redid the calling of the 5' RACE reads with MiXCR, one entry per CDR3 protein. Here the sample spans about 1 million distinct CDR3 sequences, more than 35% being singletons. The source material was blood. The receptor source for this set is a woman aged 55-70 years in good health.

This chain links TRBV11-1 with TRBJ2-3; D is undetermined. The germline CDR1 and CDR2 sequences are SGHAT and FQDESV (reference sequence). This CDR3 has 12 residues. The V and J ends lost 5 bases and 2 bases respectively, with 5 bases between them. The CDR3 DNA reads TGTGCCAGCAGCCGCTACACAGATACGCAGTATTTT. Amino acids: CASSRYTDTQYF. The complete variable domain, with remaining parts taken from reference TRBV11-1 and TRBJ2-3, reads EAEVAQSPRYKITEKSQAVAFWCDPISGHATLYWYRQILGQGPELLVQFQDESVVDDSQLPKDRFSAERLKGVDSTLKIQPAELGDSAMYLCASSRYTDTQYFGPGTRLTVL.

The chain joins TRBV4-1 to TRBJ2-1; 12 nucleotides match TRBD2. Trimming took 3 bases from V and 12 from J; bases not matched to a gene: 6. This CDR3 has 14 amino acids. The V gene's germline CDR1 is MGHRA and CDR2 YSYEKL. The CDR3 here is CASSQPTSGRWQFF. CDR3 nucleotide sequence: TGCGCCAGCAGCCAGCCTACTAGCGGGAGGTGGCAGTTCTTC.

The J gene is TRBJ2-1, the V gene TRBV4-2; 9 positions match TRBD2. The germline V gene has CDR1 LGHNA and CDR2 YNFKEQ. V trimming: 0 bases; J trimming: 5 bases; junction bases outside the gene matches: 5. CDR3 length: 16 residues. The CDR3 sequence: CASSQEGTSINNEQFF. CDR3 nucleotide sequence: TGTGCCAGCAGCCAAGAGGGGACTAGCATCAACAATGAGCAGTTCTTC.

The CDR3, as DNA: TGTGCCAGCAGGCGGGACCAAACCACCGGGGAGCTGTTTTTT. This codes for CASRRDQTTGELFF. This chain links TRBV9 with TRBJ2-2, with D perhaps TRBD2 (6 bases). This CDR3 is built from 14 residues. CDR1 and CDR2 from the germline V gene are SGDLS and YYNGEE. Deletions cut 5 bases from V and 4 bases from J, with 12 bases between. Together with reference TRBV9 and TRBJ2-2, the CDR3 gives the full variable domain: DSGVTQTPKHLITATGQRVTLRCSPRSGDLSVYWYQQSLDQGLQFLIQYYNGEERAKGNILERFSAQQFPDLHSELNLSSLELGDSALYFCASRRDQTTGELFFGEGSRLTVL.

Here the CDR3 reads CASSQVAGTYNEQFF. The CDR3 DNA reads TGTGCCAGCAGCCAAGTGGCGGGGACCTACAATGAGCAGTTCTTC. This chain connects TRBV3-1 to TRBJ2-1; D perhaps matches TRBD2 (6 bases). V was trimmed by 1 base and J by 2 bases, leaving 9 bases between them. The germline V gene has CDR1 LGHDT and CDR2 YNNKEL (reference sequence). The CDR3 covers 15 residues.

The chain recombines TRBV5-1 with TRBJ1-2; unclear D gene. Between the trimmed V and J ends, which lost 2 bases and 7 bases, there was a span of 24 bases. Germline CDR1 SGHRS, CDR2 YFSETQ. CDR3 length equals 17 residues. The CDR3 sequence: CASSFLPSAYRSGGYTF. CDR3 DNA: TGCGCCAGCAGCTTCCTCCCATCTGCCTATCGATCGGGTGGCTACACCTTC.

Remarks on this clonotype: This clone may be a read error of a much larger clone one base away. The CDR3 does not end in the conserved phenylalanine or tryptophan, so this is likely a read error. This rearrangement joins TRBV7-9 to TRBJ2-3, with D unresolved. The V end was cut by 4 bases, the J end by 5 bases, with 7 bases between. Germline V CDR1 and CDR2: SEHNR, FQNEAQ (reference sequence). The CDR3 has 12 amino acids. The CDR3 reads CASSSPGDTQYY. The CDR3 DNA sequence: TGTGCCAGCAGCTCCCCGGGAGATACGCAGTATTAT.

The chain employs TRBV28 and TRBJ2-1; a possible D gene is TRBD1 (6 bases). The J call is uncertain, as TRBJ2-7 better fits the DNA end. There are 16 residues in the CDR3. The germline gives CDR1 MDHEN, CDR2 SYDVKM. The CDR3 sequence: CASSSTRDNPYNEQYF. CDR3 in DNA: TGTGCCAGCAGCTCAACCCGGGACAACCCATACAATGAGCAGTACTTC.

V is TRBV5-6 and J is TRBJ2-7, with no clear D. Trimming shortened V by 2 bases and J by 7 bases, and 16 bases separated the two germline ends. Germline loops: CDR1 SGHDT, CDR2 YYEEEE. CDR3 length: 14 residues. The CDR3 loop reads CASSFSTGPGEQYF. CDR3 nucleotide sequence: TGTGCCAGCAGCTTCTCGACCGGACCCGGGGAGCAGTACTTC.

The V call is TRBV7-2, the J call TRBJ1-2; 8 bases are a match to TRBD1. The CDR3 has 15 residues. V was pared by 5 bases and J by 8 bases, with 13 bases of the junction left unmatched. Germline V gene data show CDR1 as SGHTA and CDR2 as FQGNSA. CDR3: CASSRRDRRYEGYTF. The CDR3 DNA reads TGTGCCAGCAGCCGTCGGGACAGGAGATATGAAGGCTACACCTTC.

The V and J genes are TRBV7-8 and TRBJ2-1; possibly TRBD2 for D (6 bases). Germline V gene sequence: CDR1 SGHVS, CDR2 FQNEAQ. Trimming left V 5 bases short and J 5 bases short, with 19 bases between. The CDR3 extends over 16 amino acids. In nucleotides, the CDR3 is TGTGCCAGCAGCCCACACCGTGGGCGGGAAAACAATGAGCAGTTCTTC. The encoded protein is CASSPHRGRENNEQFF.

The rearrangement links TRBV27 to TRBJ2-1, with 12 nucleotides matching TRBD2. V lost 3 bases to trimming and J lost 7 bases; unmatched junction nucleotides: 4. The CDR3 covers 15 residues. The germline CDR1 and CDR2 sequences are MNHEY and SMNVEV (reference sequence). CDR3 loop: CASSFGLAGRNEQFF. CDR3 nucleotide sequence: TGTGCCAGCAGTTTCGGACTAGCGGGAAGAAATGAGCAGTTCTTC.

The chain has TRBV12-3 or TRBV12-4 and TRBJ2-7; D call uncertain. This CDR3 contains 14 residues. V was pared by 2 bases and J by 2 bases, with 10 bases between. The CDR3 loop reads CASSLPHLTYEQYF. The DNA for the CDR3 is TGTGCCAGCAGTTTACCCCATCTCACCTACGAGCAGTACTTC.

The genes are TRBV30 and TRBJ1-2, with 7 nucleotides matching TRBD1. This CDR3 has 16 amino acids. From germline, CDR1 is GTSNPN and CDR2 SVGIG (reference sequence). The junction had 12 bases not matched to a gene; V was cut back by 1 base and J by 4 bases. The CDR3 bases are TGTGCCTGGAGTGGTCCCGTTCAGGGGGGTGGCTATGGCTACACCTTC. This gives the protein CAWSGPVQGGGYGYTF.

This clonotype was counted a few times. The V call is TRBV6-5, the J call TRBJ2-5, with 14 bases fitting TRBD2. Germline V gives CDR1 MNHEY, CDR2 SVGAGI. J lost 4 bases, V lost 6 bases, and 7 bases had no gene match. CDR3 size: 16 residues. The CDR3 reads CASSPGLAGVRETQYF. The CDR3 coding sequence is TGTGCCAGCAGCCCGGGACTAGCGGGAGTGAGAGAGACCCAGTACTTC.

The chain employs TRBV20-1 and TRBJ2-7; the D gene could be TRBD1 or TRBD2 (6 bases each). Deletions cut 5 bases from V and 0 bases from J, with 17 bases between. The germline V gene encodes CDR1 DFQATT and CDR2 SNEGSKA (reference sequence). The CDR3 totals 15 residues. The DNA of the CDR3 is TGCAGTGCTGGGGGCCAAGGGAGGAGCTCCTACGAGCAGTACTTC. Translation gives CSAGGQGRSSYEQYF.

There are a few counts of this clonotype. The V and J genes are TRBV12-3 or TRBV12-4 and TRBJ2-3; no firm D call. The ends were cut back, 7 bases at V and 1 base at J, with 9 bases in the middle. This CDR3 region has 13 residues. The CDR3 DNA sequence: TGTGCCAGCATCCAAGGAGGCACAGATACGCAGTATTTT. It yields the protein CASIQGGTDTQYF.

The chain uses TRBV30 and TRBJ1-2, with unresolved D. V shed 5 bases and J shed 8 bases, with 21 bases lying between them. Germline V gene lookup returns CDR1 GTSNPN and CDR2 SVGIG (reference sequence). The CDR3 is 14 amino acids. The chain's CDR3 is CAWLVRRLRPGYTF. CDR3 DNA sequence: TGTGCCTGGTTGGTACGGAGATTAAGGCCCGGCTACACCTTC.

This clonotype was found a few times. This chain connects TRBV29-1 to TRBJ2-1; no firm D call. V lost 7 bases, J lost 7 bases, and 23 bases lay in between. Germline values: CDR1 SQVTM, CDR2 ANQGSEA. The CDR3 spans 15 residues. The CDR3 bases are TGCAGCGCCGCCCCCGCAGAGATACCTCGAAATGAGCAGTTCTTC. Translation gives CSAAPAEIPRNEQFF.

The chain combines TRBV5-6 with TRBJ2-6; D gene uncertain. Germline loops: CDR1 SGHDT, CDR2 YYEEEE. V shed 7 bases and J shed 2 bases, with 10 bases lying between them. This CDR3 has 14 amino acids. Here the CDR3 reads CASVTGAGANVLTF. DNA for the CDR3: TGTGCCAGCGTAACCGGTGCTGGGGCCAACGTCCTGACTTTC.

The rearrangement links TRBV6-5 to TRBJ2-1; D is perhaps TRBD2 (6 bases). V dropped 6 bases and J dropped 0 bases, with 15 bases sitting between them. Germline V gene sequence: CDR1 MNHEY, CDR2 SVGAGI. The CDR3 covers 16 residues. The CDR3 coding sequence is TGTGCCAGCAGGGGGGGACGGGGGAGCTCCTACAATGAGCAGTTCTTC. Translated, it gives CASRGGRGSSYNEQFF.

Turning to this clonotype: With a much larger clone just one base away, this may be a read error. The rearrangement joins TRBV29-1 to TRBJ2-6; 7 bases align to TRBD1. Germline CDR1 and CDR2: SQVTM and ANQGSEA. V lost 8 bases to trimming and J lost 4 bases; unmatched junction nucleotides: 14. The length of the CDR3 is 16 residues. CDR3 residues: CSIDGTAIPGANVLTF. The CDR3 bases are TGCAGCATCGATGGGACAGCCATTCCGGGGGCCAACGTCCTGACTTTC. Drawing the rest from reference TRBV29-1 and TRBJ2-6, the complete variable domain is SAVISQKPSRDICQRGTSLTIQCQVDSQVTMMFWYRQQPGQSLTLIATANQGSEATYESGFVIDKFPISRPNLTFSTLTVSNMSPEDSSIYLCSIDGTAIPGANVLTFGAGSRLTVL.

The chain carries TRBV3-1 and TRBJ2-1; 7 positions agree with TRBD2. The CDR3 is made up of 13 amino acids. The J segment lost 14 bases and the V segment lost 1 base, leaving 8 bases of the junction unmatched. CDR1 LGHDT and CDR2 YNNKEL come from the germline V gene (reference sequence). Here the CDR3 reads CASSQVSGLGEFF. CDR3 in DNA: TGTGCCAGCAGCCAAGTAAGCGGACTAGGAGAGTTCTTC.